This TCR beta chain was captured by sequencing in a study of regulatory T cells in long-lasting Graves disease. Construction of TCR beta libraries relied on iRepertoire HTBI primers and on Arm-PCR targeting CDR3 regions. TCRdb re-called the multiplex PCR reads through MiXCR, storing one row per CDR3 protein. The sample yields 700,000 or so distinct CDR3 sequences, around 30% seen once. This sample's time point: persistent/refractory GD, antithyroid drugs over 5 years with positive TRAb. Researchers made the TCR library from RNA that was extracted from PBMCs. This specimen consisted of peripheral blood mononuclear cells (PBMCs), obtained when the disease was refractory, from a patient treated with antithyroid drugs. This receptor was taken from a female donor with Graves disease.

This CDR3 reads CASSLGGANTGELFF. CDR3 in DNA: TGCGCCAGCAGCTTGGGGGGAGCGAACACCGGGGAGCTGTTTTTT. This chain uses TRBV5-1 with TRBJ2-2; D may be TRBD2 (5 bases). Germline V CDR1 and CDR2: SGHRS, YFSETQ. This CDR3 has 15 amino acids. V was trimmed by 0 bases and J by 0 bases, leaving 6 bases between them.